This T cell receptor beta chain was identified in a study of T cell responses to AZD1222 COVID-19 vaccine (TCRdb year 2021). Some background on the complete study: AZD1222 recipients whose second dose came at about 4 weeks and those whose second dose came at about 12 weeks were combined into one group, since spike-specific TCR depth and breadth did not differ between the two schedules. Trial participants were enrolled by age into subgroups of 18-55, 56-69 and 70-plus years, and around 150, 28 and 57 TCR-sequenced participants, respectively, were included in these subgroups. A total of approximately 240 trial participants underwent TCR sequencing, of whom some 210 received two doses of AZD1222 and some 26 received two doses of the MenACWY control vaccine.

The CDR3 regions of human TCRbeta chains were analyzed by immunosequencing. The paper's data handling went like this. Repertoire TCRs were checked for matches against a reference library of SARS-CoV-2-specific TCRs that had been generated using the MIRA antigen-specificity platform. Breadth was defined as the fraction of unique TCRs that were SARS-CoV-2-associated. Depth was defined as the fraction of total T cells that were SARS-CoV-2-associated. Using the MIRA data, every spike-specific TCR was mapped to the spike region that the TCR reacted to and assigned to either a CD4 or a CD8 class. Log10-transformed breadth and depth values were compared by one-way ANOVA with Sidak's multiple comparisons tests. Held by TCRdb, this immuneACCESS table contains in-frame sequences only and omits some clones. Under half of the omission traces to an unresolved V gene where checked; the cause of the rest is unknown. For V, J and clone size, that table is used; D and trimming come from the DNA. This sample is represented by 90,000 to 150,000 clones; 70% to 90% of them were singletons. The top ten hold 7.5% to 9.5% of the sample.

The investigation overall reported the following: Vaccine-associated CD4 TCRs spanned the whole spike protein, with dominant responses in regions 160-218 and 743-854. In the small 56-69-year group, the increase in depth fell short of significance, most likely because of low power. Most participants were white British and females outnumbered males, and the authors suggested that clonal diversity may have been underestimated. No day 14 peak-response samples were available, so repertoires were characterized only after the peak T cell response. Conclusions about previously exposed vaccinees were limited because only a handful of AZD1222 recipients were SARS-CoV-2 seropositive at baseline. After two AZD1222 doses, both the breadth and the depth of spike-specific TCRs were significantly higher than at day 0 and than in MenACWY recipients. Epitopes outside the regions mutated in the B.1.351 and B.1.1.7 variants were reportedly recognized by nearly half of the unique spike-specific TCRs.

Reading the label with the study, this specimen's time point is: baseline before first vaccination. Vaccinee samples were obtained from the UK trials COV001 and COV002, which included a single-blind randomized controlled phase 2/3 trial of AZD1222 (ChAdOx1 nCoV-19) in healthy adults. For TCRbeta chain sequencing, PBMC samples were collected from trial participants at day 0 and at day 28 after the second dose. The cysteine opens and the phenylalanine closes a CDR3 of 15 amino acids. Only the CDR3 part of the read is kept: 45 bases, read in frame from the first base. Taken from the germline V gene, the CDR1 and CDR2 loops are ENHRY and SYGVKD. The junction shows trimming of 0 bases on V and 2 bases on J, plus 10 bases between the germline ends. Comments on this clone: This clone's antigen is unknown. No base quality information exists; no much larger clone differs at one position.

The chain employs TRBV10-3 and TRBJ1-1; too little of a D gene remains to name it. Sequenced material: peripheral blood, taken on day 0 of AZD1222 vaccination. The receptor was derived from an adult in good health. The DNA is TGTGCCATCAGTGAGTCGAAACAGCTAAACACTGAAGCTTTCTTT. Translated, it reads CAISESKQLNTEAFF.